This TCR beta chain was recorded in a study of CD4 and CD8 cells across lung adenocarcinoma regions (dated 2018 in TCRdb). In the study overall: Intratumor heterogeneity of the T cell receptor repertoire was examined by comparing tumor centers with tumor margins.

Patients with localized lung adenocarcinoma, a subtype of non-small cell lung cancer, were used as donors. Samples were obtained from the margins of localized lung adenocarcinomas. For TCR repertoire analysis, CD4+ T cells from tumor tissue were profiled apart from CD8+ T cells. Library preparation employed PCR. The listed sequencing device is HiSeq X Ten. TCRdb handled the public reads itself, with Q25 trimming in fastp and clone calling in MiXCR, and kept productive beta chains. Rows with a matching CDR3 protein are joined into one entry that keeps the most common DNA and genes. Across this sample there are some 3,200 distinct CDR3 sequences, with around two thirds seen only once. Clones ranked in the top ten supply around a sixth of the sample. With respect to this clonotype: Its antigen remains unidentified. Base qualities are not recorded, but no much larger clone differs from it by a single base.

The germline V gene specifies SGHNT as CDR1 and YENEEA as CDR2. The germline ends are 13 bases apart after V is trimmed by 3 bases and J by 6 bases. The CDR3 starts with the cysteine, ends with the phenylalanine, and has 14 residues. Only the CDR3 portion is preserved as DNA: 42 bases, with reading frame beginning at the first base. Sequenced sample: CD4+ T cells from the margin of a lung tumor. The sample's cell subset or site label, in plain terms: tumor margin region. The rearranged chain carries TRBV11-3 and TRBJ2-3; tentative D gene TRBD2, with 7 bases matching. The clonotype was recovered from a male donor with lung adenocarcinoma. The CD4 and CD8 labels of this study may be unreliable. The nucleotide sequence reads TGTGCCAGCAGCTTCGGGGGGCCCTCCGATACGCAGTATTTT. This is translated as CASSFGGPSDTQYF.